This T cell receptor (beta chain) was observed in a study of blood T cell repertoires in COVID-19. Study background: COVID-19 samples collected from the United States, Italy and Spain covered acute and convalescent phases. The analysed material was cDNA or gDNA that came from T cells, B-cell-depleted T cells, or PBMCs.

Under the authors' procedure: From reference gene primer amplification, estimates of nucleated cell counts were derived. Clones were sequenced by immunoSEQ multiplex PCR, and TCRdb holds only the in-frame ones, with some missing. From that table come the V and J calls and clone size; the DNA was used to work out D and trimming. The sample holds some 74,000 clones, 80% seen once. The CDR3 totals 14 residues. With 0 bases clipped from V and 8 bases from J, the junction kept 4 bases outside the gene matches. Germline V gives CDR1 SEHNR, CDR2 FQNEAQ (reference sequence). The sequencing sample was made of peripheral blood. This chain uses TRBV7-9 with TRBJ2-3, with TRBD2 matching over 8 bases. This TCR came from a human donor in a cohort sampled during active COVID-19. CDR3 in amino acids: CASSLAIGGATQYF. For the CDR3, the DNA is TGTGCCAGCAGCTTAGCGATCGGGGGGGCTACGCAGTATTTT.